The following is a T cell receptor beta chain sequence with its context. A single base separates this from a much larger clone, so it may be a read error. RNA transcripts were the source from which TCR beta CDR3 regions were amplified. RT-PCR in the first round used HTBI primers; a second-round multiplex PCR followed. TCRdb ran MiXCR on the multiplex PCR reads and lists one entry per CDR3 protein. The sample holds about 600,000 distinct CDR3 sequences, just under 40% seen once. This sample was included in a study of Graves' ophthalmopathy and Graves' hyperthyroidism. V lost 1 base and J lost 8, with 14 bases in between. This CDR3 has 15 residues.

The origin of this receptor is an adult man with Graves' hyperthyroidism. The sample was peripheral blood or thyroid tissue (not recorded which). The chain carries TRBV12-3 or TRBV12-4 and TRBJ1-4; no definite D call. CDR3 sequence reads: CASSLGANIGEKLFF. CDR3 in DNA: TGTGCCAGCAGTTTAGGGGCGAACATTGGGGAAAAACTGTTTTTT.